Included here is one T cell receptor beta chain sequence, with context. Antigen unknown. The sample is drawn from a study of cytomegalovirus exposure and HLA in healthy donors. Study-wide results and caveats: The study designated 150 or so TCR beta chains cytomegalovirus-associated. It was reported that TCR beta sequences correctly inferred the HLA-A and HLA-B alleles for most subjects.

In the PCR, 60 Vbeta and 13 Jbeta primers were used. Profiled with immunoSEQ multiplex PCR; TCRdb holds only in-frame clones, not every one. The table for this sample gives fewer than 150,000 clones. The CDR3 length is 14 residues. Trimming cost V 6 bases and J 8 bases; bases outside gene matches: 12. Looked up from germline, CDR1 is MNHEY and CDR2 is SVGAGI. What was sequenced was PBMCs. The sequence came from a woman aged 60-75 years in good health and CMV-seronegative. The chain carries TRBV6-5 and TRBJ1-2; 7 bases line up with TRBD1. The CDR3 region is CASRHRTGLWGYTF. The CDR3 nucleotides read TGTGCCAGCAGACATAGGACAGGTCTCTGGGGCTACACCTTC.